This TCR beta chain was captured in a study of blood T cell repertoires in COVID-19. Study background: T cells, B-cell-depleted T cells, or PBMCs supplied cDNA or gDNA.

In the original workflow: From reference gene primer amplification, estimates of nucleated cell counts were derived. Assay used: immunoSEQ multiplex PCR; TCRdb lists only in-frame clones, some missing. D and trimming were read from the DNA, whereas the V and J calls and clone size are those reported in that table. The sample holds 250,000 or so clones, 80% to 90% seen once. This CDR3 spans 15 amino acids. CDR1 SEHNR and CDR2 FQNEAQ come from the germline V gene (reference sequence). With 3 bases removed from V and 1 base from J, the gap between germline ends came to 12 bases. This clone was seen just once.

The sequence derives from a woman between 40 and 50 years old who had recovered from COVID-19. The chain recombines TRBV7-9 with TRBJ1-2; D is unresolved. Sequenced input: peripheral blood. CDR3 sequence: CASSLSDGLNYGYTF. For the CDR3, the DNA is TGTGCCAGCAGCTTGTCGGACGGACTTAACTATGGCTACACCTTC.